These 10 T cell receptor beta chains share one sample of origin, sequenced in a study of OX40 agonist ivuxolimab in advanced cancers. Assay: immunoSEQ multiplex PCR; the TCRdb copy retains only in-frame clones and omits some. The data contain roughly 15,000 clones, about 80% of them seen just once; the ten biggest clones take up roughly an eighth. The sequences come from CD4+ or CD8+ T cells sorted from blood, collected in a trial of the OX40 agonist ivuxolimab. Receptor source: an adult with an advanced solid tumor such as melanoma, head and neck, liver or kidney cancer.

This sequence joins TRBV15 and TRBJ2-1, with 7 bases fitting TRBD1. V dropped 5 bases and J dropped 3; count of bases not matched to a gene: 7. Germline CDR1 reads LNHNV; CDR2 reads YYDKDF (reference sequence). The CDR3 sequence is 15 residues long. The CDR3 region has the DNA TGTGCCACCAGCGGCCGACAGGGAAACTACAATGAGCAGTTCTTC. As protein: CATSGRQGNYNEQFF.

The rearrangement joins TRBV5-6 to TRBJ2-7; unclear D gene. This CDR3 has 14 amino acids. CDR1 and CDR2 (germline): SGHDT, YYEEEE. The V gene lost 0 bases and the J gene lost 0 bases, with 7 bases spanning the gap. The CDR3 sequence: CASSLDSLSYEQYF. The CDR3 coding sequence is TGTGCCAGCAGCTTGGATAGCCTCTCCTACGAGCAGTACTTC.

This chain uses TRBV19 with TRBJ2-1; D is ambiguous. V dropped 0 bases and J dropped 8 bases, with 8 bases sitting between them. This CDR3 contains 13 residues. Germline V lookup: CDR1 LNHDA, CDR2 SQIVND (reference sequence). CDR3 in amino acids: CASSIDLPHEQFF. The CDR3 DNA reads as TGTGCCAGTAGTATAGACCTACCCCATGAGCAGTTCTTC.

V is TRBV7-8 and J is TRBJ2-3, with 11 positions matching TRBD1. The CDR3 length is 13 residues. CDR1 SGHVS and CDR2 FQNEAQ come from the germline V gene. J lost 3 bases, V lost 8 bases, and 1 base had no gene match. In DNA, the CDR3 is TGTGCCAGCCGGGACAGGGGGACAGATACGCAGTATTTT. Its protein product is CASRDRGTDTQYF.

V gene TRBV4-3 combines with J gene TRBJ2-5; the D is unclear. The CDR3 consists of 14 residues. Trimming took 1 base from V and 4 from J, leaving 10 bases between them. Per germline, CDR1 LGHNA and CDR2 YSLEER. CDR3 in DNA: TGCGCCAGCAGCCAAGTATTAACGGGAGAGACCCAGTACTTC. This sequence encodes CASSQVLTGETQYF.

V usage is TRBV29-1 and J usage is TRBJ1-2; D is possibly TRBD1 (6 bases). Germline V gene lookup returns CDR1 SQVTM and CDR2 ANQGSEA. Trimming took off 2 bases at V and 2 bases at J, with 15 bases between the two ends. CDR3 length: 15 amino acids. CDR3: CSVEMPNRANYGYTF. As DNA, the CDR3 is TGCAGCGTTGAAATGCCGAACAGGGCCAACTATGGCTACACCTTC.

Here the CDR3 reads CAIGQGPISSFF. The DNA for the CDR3 is TGTGCCATAGGACAGGGGCCAATTAGTTCGTTCTTC. The chain couples TRBV27 to TRBJ2-1; 9 bases match TRBD1. Trimming at V came to 10 bases and at J to 15 bases, leaving 13 bases not matched to a gene. Germline CDR1 reads MNHEY; CDR2 reads SMNVEV (reference sequence). CDR3 length: 12 residues.

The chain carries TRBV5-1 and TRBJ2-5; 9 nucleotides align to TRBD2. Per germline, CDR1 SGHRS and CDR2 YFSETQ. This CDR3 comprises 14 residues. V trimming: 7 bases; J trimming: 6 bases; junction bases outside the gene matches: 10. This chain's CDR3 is CASQDSGSRQTQYF. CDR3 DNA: TGCGCCAGCCAAGATAGCGGGAGCAGACAGACCCAGTACTTC.

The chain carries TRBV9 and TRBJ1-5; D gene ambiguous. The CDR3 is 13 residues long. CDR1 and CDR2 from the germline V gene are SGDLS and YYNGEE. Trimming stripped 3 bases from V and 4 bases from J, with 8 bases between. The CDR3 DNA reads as TGTGCCAGCAGCGAGAGGGATAATCAGCCCCAGCATTTT. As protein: CASSERDNQPQHF.

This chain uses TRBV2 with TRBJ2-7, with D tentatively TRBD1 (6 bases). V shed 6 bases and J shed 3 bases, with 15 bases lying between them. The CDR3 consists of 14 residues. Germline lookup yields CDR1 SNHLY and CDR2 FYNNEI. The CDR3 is CASSPDSKLYEQYF. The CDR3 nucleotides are TGTGCCAGCAGCCCGGACAGCAAACTCTACGAGCAGTACTTC. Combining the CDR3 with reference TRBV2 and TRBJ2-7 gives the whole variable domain EPEVTQTPSHQVTQMGQEVILRCVPISNHLYFYWYRQILGQKVEFLVSFYNNEISEKSEIFDDQFSVERPDGSNFTLKIRSTKLEDSAMYFCASSPDSKLYEQYFGPGTRLTVT.